Below are 14 T cell receptor beta chains sequenced from a single sample in a study of shared clonotypes between healthy human individuals. TCRdb keeps only in-frame clones here, not all; method: immunoSEQ multiplex PCR. This table has under 1,900,000 clones, less than 99% appearing once. The sequenced sample consisted of naive CD4+ T cells sorted from blood. Subset meaning: CD45RA+ positively selected. The origin of the receptors is a man aged 25-45 years in good health.

The chain is built from TRBV6-1 and TRBJ1-4; no definite D call. V was cut by 5 bases and J by 6 bases, with 7 bases left in between. The CDR3 is made up of 12 amino acids. Germline V CDR1 and CDR2: MNHNS, SASEGT. CDR3 DNA: TGTGCCAGCAGTCGGCGGGATGAAAAACTGTTTTTT. Translated, it gives CASSRRDEKLFF.

The J gene is TRBJ2-1, the V gene TRBV2; 9 bases match TRBD2. The V and J ends lost 0 bases and 8 bases, in that order; junction bases with no gene match: 14. The CDR3 runs 18 residues. Germline V gives CDR1 SNHLY, CDR2 FYNNEI. The CDR3 region is CASSEASGGSGSRYEQFF. The CDR3 nucleotides are TGTGCCAGCAGTGAAGCGAGCGGGGGTAGCGGGAGTAGATATGAGCAGTTCTTC.

The chain joins TRBV18 to TRBJ1-3; maybe TRBD1 (5 bases). Per germline, CDR1 KGHSH and CDR2 LQKENI. This CDR3 has 15 amino acids. Trimming shortened V by 3 bases and J by 4 bases, and 13 bases separated the two germline ends. The CDR3 coding sequence is TGTGCCAGCTCACCGGGAGAGGGGCTGGGAAACACCATATATTTT. Translation: CASSPGEGLGNTIYF.

The chain recombines TRBV5-1 with TRBJ2-2; a possible D gene is TRBD1 (5 bases). Trimming pared 5 bases from V and 3 bases from J, leaving 11 bases between. Germline values: CDR1 SGHRS, CDR2 YFSETQ. The length of the CDR3 is 14 residues. CDR3 nucleotide sequence: TGCGCCAGCAGAGTTACAGGTTACACCGGGGAGCTGTTTTTT. This translates into CASRVTGYTGELFF.

The chain recombines TRBV11-2 with TRBJ2-1; TRBD2 agrees at 9 bases. The CDR3 loop spans 17 amino acids. Unmatched junction bases numbered 7, after V lost 4 bases and J lost 0 bases. The germline V gene encodes CDR1 SGHAT and CDR2 FQNNGV. The CDR3 region is CASSSGTSPSSYNEQFF. CDR3 coding DNA: TGTGCCAGCAGCTCCGGGACTAGCCCGAGCTCCTACAATGAGCAGTTCTTC.

Comments on this clone: Distinct nucleotide sequences in the sample also encode this CDR3. The chain couples TRBV11-2 to TRBJ1-2; possible D gene TRBD1, 6 bases. Looked up from germline, CDR1 is SGHAT and CDR2 is FQNNGV. The CDR3 has 12 residues. V was cut by 2 bases and J by 8 bases, with 9 bases left in between. The CDR3 protein is CASSLTGLGYTF. CDR3 nucleotides: TGTGCCAGCAGCTTAACAGGGCTCGGCTACACCTTC.

The J gene is TRBJ1-5, the V gene TRBV5-5, with 7 bases identical to TRBD1. Looked up from germline, CDR1 is SGHKS and CDR2 is YYEKEE (reference sequence). The CDR3 is 14 amino acids. J gave up 9 bases and V 0 bases, and 6 bases lay outside the gene matches. The CDR3 DNA sequence: TGTGCCAGCAGCTTGGGCCAACAGGGGATGCCCCAGCATTTT. This translates into CASSLGQQGMPQHF.

This clone occurred once. CDR3 in DNA: TGTGCCAGCAGCCCACGACAGTACCAAGAGACCCAGTACTTC. Amino acid sequence: CASSPRQYQETQYF. This chain links TRBV7-9 with TRBJ2-5; D perhaps matches TRBD1 (5 bases). The CDR3 extends over 14 amino acids. Germline CDR1 and CDR2: SEHNR and FQNEAQ (reference sequence). The ends were cut back, 5 bases at V and 0 bases at J, with 10 bases in the middle.

In DNA form, the CDR3 reads TGTGCCAGCAGATTTCCGGTTTACGGAGGAGGCTACACCTTC. Its protein product is CASRFPVYGGGYTF. The chain is built from TRBV7-2 and TRBJ1-2; D is undetermined. Germline loops: CDR1 SGHTA, CDR2 FQGNSA. The CDR3 spans 14 residues. V was shortened by 6 bases and J by 8 bases, with 19 bases between the two germline ends.

V and J are TRBV28 and TRBJ1-1, with D unresolved. V was pared by 7 bases and J by 10 bases, with 25 bases between. The V gene's germline CDR1 is MDHEN and CDR2 SYDVKM. The CDR3 has 15 amino acids. The CDR3: CASTPPLQRTLGAFF. The CDR3 region has the DNA TGTGCCAGCACCCCGCCCCTGCAGCGAACCCTGGGAGCTTTCTTT.

The chain carries TRBV4-1 and TRBJ2-1, with D perhaps TRBD1 or TRBD2 (5 bases each). Germline V gene data show CDR1 as MGHRA and CDR2 as YSYEKL. Trimming shortened V by 1 base and J by 2 bases, and 15 bases separated the two germline ends. This CDR3 is 17 amino acids long. CDR3: CASSQVRGAGAYNEQFF. CDR3 nucleotide sequence: TGCGCCAGCAGCCAAGTTCGAGGGGCAGGAGCCTACAATGAGCAGTTCTTC.

This clone came up once. The rearrangement uses TRBV11-2 and TRBJ2-5; 8 bases match TRBD2. Looked up from germline, CDR1 is SGHAT and CDR2 is FQNNGV. CDR3 length: 16 residues. The V segment lost 1 base and the J segment 2 bases; nucleotides outside the gene matches: 6. The CDR3 region is CASSLGPGGGQETQYF. CDR3 nucleotide sequence: TGTGCCAGCAGCTTAGGTCCGGGAGGGGGACAAGAGACCCAGTACTTC.

CDR3 nucleotide sequence: TGTGCCAGCACCCCCTTCGCGGGCATGAACACCGGGGAGCTGTTTTTT. Its translation: CASTPFAGMNTGELFF. The gene calls are TRBV4-2 and TRBJ2-2; possible D gene TRBD2, 5 bases. From germline, CDR1 is LGHNA and CDR2 YNFKEQ. V dropped 7 bases and J dropped 1 base, with 16 bases sitting between them. The CDR3 consists of 16 residues.

This chain uses TRBV5-6 with TRBJ2-7, with a weak D call TRBD2 (5 bases). CDR1 is SGHDT, CDR2 YYEEEE, per germline. V was pared by 1 base and J by 5 bases, with 16 bases between. CDR3 size: 15 residues. CDR3 loop: CASSLLGNEGHEQYF. The CDR3 DNA reads as TGTGCCAGCAGCTTGCTCGGGAACGAGGGTCACGAGCAGTACTTC. The whole variable domain, filled in from reference TRBV5-6 and TRBJ2-7, reads DAGVTQSPTHLIKTRGQQVTLRCSPKSGHDTVSWYQQALGQGPQFIFQYYEEEERQRGNFPDRFSGHQFPNYSSELNVNALLLGDSALYLCASSLLGNEGHEQYFGPGTRLTVT.